The present T cell receptor beta chain was sequenced within a study of T cell responses to AZD1222 COVID-19 vaccine. The overall study: Pooling was applied to second doses at about 4 or about 12 weeks.

General study findings and limits: The repertoires were collected only after the peak T cell response. Mapped onto spike, vaccine-associated CD4 TCRs spanned it and were dominant at 160-218 and 743-854. Baseline antibody screening turned up just a handful of seropositive AZD1222 recipients.

A note on this clone: Its target is unknown.

TCRdb keeps only in-frame clones here, not all; method: immunoSEQ multiplex PCR. This table holds about 150,000 clones, approximately 94% found once. The CDR3 contains 15 residues. Germline trimming cut 4 bases from V and 12 bases from J; bases unmatched to any gene: 15. CDR1 is SGDLS and CDR2 is YYNGEE in the germline V gene. The receptor comes from an adult in good health. The chain employs TRBV9 and TRBJ2-1; 8 bases align to TRBD1. The sequencing here drew on peripheral blood, taken on day 0 of AZD1222 vaccination. The CDR3 nucleotides are TGTGCCAGCAGCCCAGCAGGGGGCGCCGGGGCTTGGCAGTTCTTC. It is translated as CASSPAGGAGAWQFF.